This is a list of T cell receptor beta chains from one sample in a study of blood T cell repertoires in COVID-19. The protocol was immunoSEQ multiplex PCR, while the TCRdb copy is restricted to in-frame clones and leaves out a portion. The data show about 230,000 clones, 83% seen once. The sequenced sample consisted of peripheral blood. These TCRs come from a woman in her 70s with active or convalescent COVID-19. Both conserved end residues are trimmed from each CDR3. The D gene is left open where the match is weak.

D	V	J	CDR3
TRBD2	TRBV5-1	TRBJ2-3	ASQTSGAARTDTQY
.	TRBV28	TRBJ2-1	ASTGAYNEQF
TRBD1	TRBV29-1	TRBJ1-2	SVGAGGGYT
TRBD2	TRBV5-1	TRBJ2-1	ASSRGLAGPLSSYNEQF
TRBD2	TRBV7-9	TRBJ2-5	ASSTTSVQETQY
TRBD2	TRBV7-6	TRBJ2-5	ASSIGAGGRETQY
TRBD1	TRBV7-2	TRBJ1-5	ASSFNPGGRGQPQH
.	TRBV5-8	TRBJ1-2	ASSKQVYGYT
.	TRBV19	TRBJ2-5	ASSIRATGYQETQY
.	TRBV9	TRBJ1-3	ASSVDSYSSGNTIY
.	TRBV10-3	TRBJ2-1	AITGRGLRDEQF
.	TRBV2	TRBJ2-3	ASSDLGSTDTQY
.	TRBV28	TRBJ2-1	ASTSRAASSYNEQF
.	TRBV2	TRBJ2-2	ASSELFTGELF
.	TRBV7-3	TRBJ2-1	ASSLTAGAHNEQF
.	TRBV15	TRBJ2-7	ATSRGGRTTTHEQY
TRBD1	TRBV10-3	TRBJ1-1	AIQGVLGTEAF
.	TRBV2	TRBJ1-1	AGQESTEAF
.	TRBV28	TRBJ1-5	ASRTHRGSSNQPQH
TRBD1	TRBV18	TRBJ1-2	ASSIRTGTNYGYT
TRBD1	TRBV5-1	TRBJ2-2	ASQDRSETGELF
.	TRBV6-5	TRBJ1-5	ASRSEPEQPQH
TRBD1	TRBV6-2/TRBV6-3	TRBJ1-2	ASSYLGTAHDGYT
.	TRBV12-3/TRBV12-4	TRBJ1-1	ASRRVETEAF
TRBD2	TRBV5-1	TRBJ2-1	ASSLTSLTYNEQF
TRBD1	TRBV5-1	TRBJ2-3	ASSTGQGSTDTQY
TRBD1	TRBV15	TRBJ2-7	ATSAIPGTGDVEQY
TRBD1	TRBV7-8	TRBJ1-1	ASSLDRETEAF
.	TRBV7-9	TRBJ1-1	ASSLPH
.	TRBV6-2/TRBV6-3	TRBJ2-2	ASSDPGGTEIGELF
TRBD1	TRBV4-1	TRBJ1-4	ASSQTGGTGEKLF
.	TRBV6-5	TRBJ1-1	ASSYSGSGPRVAF
.	TRBV12-5	TRBJ2-3	ASGLLGGVTDTQY
.	TRBV6-6	TRBJ2-3	ATRMVRSTDTQY
.	TRBV7-2	TRBJ1-5	ASSLVGFGGDQPQH
.	TRBV7-9	TRBJ1-1	ASSNPTGETEAF
TRBD2	TRBV7-2	TRBJ2-1	ASSLGVGSGGPNEQF
TRBD1	TRBV29-1	TRBJ2-7	SVTGTGGEEQY
.	TRBV6-5	TRBJ1-1	ATGRGHLNTEAF
.	TRBV5-1	TRBJ1-2	ASRPGQSYGYT
TRBD1	TRBV2	TRBJ1-3	ASTVGQGRNTIY
.	TRBV2	TRBJ1-2	ASSDTGYGYT
.	TRBV6-5	TRBJ2-5	ASSYPGQETQY
.	TRBV6-5	TRBJ1-1	ASSLHRNTEAF
TRBD1	TRBV28	TRBJ1-4	ASSPRQGMRNEKLF
TRBD2	TRBV7-2	TRBJ2-3	ASSYKARGGRTDTQY
.	TRBV7-2	TRBJ1-1	ASSLARIGSTEAF
TRBD1	TRBV2	TRBJ1-3	ASSEHEGAGGNTIY
TRBD1	TRBV19	TRBJ1-1	ASSITGAFTEAF
.	TRBV25-1	TRBJ2-2	ASSELVDSYTGELF
TRBD1	TRBV7-3	TRBJ2-1	ASSPGPGQGDNEQF
TRBD1	TRBV2	TRBJ1-4	ASLPEQGNEKLF